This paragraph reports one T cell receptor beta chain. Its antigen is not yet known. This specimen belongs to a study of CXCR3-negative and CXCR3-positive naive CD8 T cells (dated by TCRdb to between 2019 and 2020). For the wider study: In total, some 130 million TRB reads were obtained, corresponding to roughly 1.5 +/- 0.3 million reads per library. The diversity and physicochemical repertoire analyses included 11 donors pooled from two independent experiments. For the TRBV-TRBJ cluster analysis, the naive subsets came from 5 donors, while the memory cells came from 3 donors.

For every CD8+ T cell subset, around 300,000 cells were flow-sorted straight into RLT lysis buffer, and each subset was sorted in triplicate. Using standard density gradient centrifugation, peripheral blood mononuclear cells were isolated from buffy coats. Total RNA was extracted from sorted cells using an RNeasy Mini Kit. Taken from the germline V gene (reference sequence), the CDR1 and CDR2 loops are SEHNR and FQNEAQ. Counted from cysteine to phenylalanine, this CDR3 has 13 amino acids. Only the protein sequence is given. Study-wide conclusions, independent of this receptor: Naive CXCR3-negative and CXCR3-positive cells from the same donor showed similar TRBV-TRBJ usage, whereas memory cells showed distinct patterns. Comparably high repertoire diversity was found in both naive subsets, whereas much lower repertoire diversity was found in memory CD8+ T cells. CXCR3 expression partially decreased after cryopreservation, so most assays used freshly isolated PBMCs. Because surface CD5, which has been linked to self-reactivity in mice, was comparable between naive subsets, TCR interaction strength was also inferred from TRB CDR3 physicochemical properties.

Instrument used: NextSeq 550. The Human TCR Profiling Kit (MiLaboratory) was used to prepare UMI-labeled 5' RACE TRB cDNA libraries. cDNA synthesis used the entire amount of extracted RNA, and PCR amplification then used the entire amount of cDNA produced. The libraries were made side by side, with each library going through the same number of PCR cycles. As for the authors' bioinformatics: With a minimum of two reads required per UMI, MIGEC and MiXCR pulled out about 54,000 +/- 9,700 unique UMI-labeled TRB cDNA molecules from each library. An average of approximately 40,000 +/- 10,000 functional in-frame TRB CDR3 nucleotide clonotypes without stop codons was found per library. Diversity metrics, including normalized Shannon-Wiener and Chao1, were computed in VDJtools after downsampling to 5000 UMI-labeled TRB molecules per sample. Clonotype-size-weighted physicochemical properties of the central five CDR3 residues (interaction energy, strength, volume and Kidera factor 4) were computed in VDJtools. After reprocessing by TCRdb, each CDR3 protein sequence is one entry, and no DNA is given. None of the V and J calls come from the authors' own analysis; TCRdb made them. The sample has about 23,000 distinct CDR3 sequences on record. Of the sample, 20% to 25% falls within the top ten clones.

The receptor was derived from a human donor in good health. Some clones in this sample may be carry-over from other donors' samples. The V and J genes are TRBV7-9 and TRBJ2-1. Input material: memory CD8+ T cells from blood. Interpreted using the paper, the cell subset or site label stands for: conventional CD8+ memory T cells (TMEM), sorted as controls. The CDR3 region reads CASSLARMNEQFF.